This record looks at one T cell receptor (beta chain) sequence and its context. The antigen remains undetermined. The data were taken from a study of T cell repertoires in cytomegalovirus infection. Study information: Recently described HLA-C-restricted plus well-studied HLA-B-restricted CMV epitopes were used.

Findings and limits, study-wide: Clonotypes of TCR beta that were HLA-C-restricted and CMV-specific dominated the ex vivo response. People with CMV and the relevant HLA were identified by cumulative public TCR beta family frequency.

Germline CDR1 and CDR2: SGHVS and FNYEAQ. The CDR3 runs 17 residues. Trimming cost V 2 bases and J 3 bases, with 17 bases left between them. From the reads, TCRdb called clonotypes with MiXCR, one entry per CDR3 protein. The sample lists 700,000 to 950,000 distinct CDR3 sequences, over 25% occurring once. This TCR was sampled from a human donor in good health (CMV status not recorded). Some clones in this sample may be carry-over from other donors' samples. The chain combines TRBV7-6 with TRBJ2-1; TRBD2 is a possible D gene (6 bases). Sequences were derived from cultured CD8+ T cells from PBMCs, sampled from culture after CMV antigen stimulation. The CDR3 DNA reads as TGTGCCAGCAGCTTATTCATTTCGGGGGACGACTACAATGAGCAGTTCTTC. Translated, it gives CASSLFISGDDYNEQFF. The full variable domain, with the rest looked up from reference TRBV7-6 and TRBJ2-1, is GAGVSQSPRYKVTKRGQDVALRCDPISGHVSLYWYRQALGQGPEFLTYFNYEAQQDKSGLPNDRFSAERPEGSISTLTIQRTEQRDSAMYRCASSLFISGDDYNEQFFGPGTRLTVL.